The 29 T cell receptor beta chains given below trace back to one sample, sequenced in a study of T-cell memory formation after mild COVID-19. Each CDR3 protein is one row after TCRdb ran MiXCR on the 5' RACE reads. The sample contains 150,000 to 200,000 distinct CDR3 sequences, 16% of which appear only once. Sequenced input: PBMCs or a T cell subset sorted from them (not recorded which). All receptors derive from an adult woman who had mild COVID-19 (a few samples of this study predate the infection). Cell type and time point are not known.

The chain couples TRBV9 to TRBJ2-5, with D unclear. Trimming removed 4 bases at V and 4 bases at J, with 11 bases between. Germline CDR1 and CDR2: SGDLS and YYNGEE. The CDR3 has 13 amino acids. The CDR3, as DNA: TGTGCCAGCAGCCCGGACCTAGGAGAGACCCAGTACTTC. Translation gives CASSPDLGETQYF.

V gene TRBV10-3 combines with J gene TRBJ1-1, with no clear D. Germline V gene sequence: CDR1 ENHRY, CDR2 SYGVKD. CDR3 size: 16 residues. The V end was cut by 2 bases, the J end by 2 bases, with 15 bases between. CDR3 residues: CAISERDAGTNTEAFF. As DNA, the CDR3 is TGTGCCATCAGTGAGCGAGACGCTGGAACCAACACTGAAGCTTTCTTT.

The V call is TRBV5-1, the J call TRBJ2-7; TRBD2 matches at 8 bases. V was pared by 4 bases and J by 5 bases, with 8 bases of the junction left unmatched. CDR3 length equals 14 residues. Germline lookup yields CDR1 SGHRS and CDR2 YFSETQ. The CDR3 region is CASSPRTSSDEQYF. CDR3 nucleotides: TGCGCCAGCAGCCCTAGGACTAGCTCGGACGAGCAGTACTTC.

J is TRBJ2-7 and V is TRBV6-5; 14 nucleotides align to TRBD2. After removal of 5 bases from V and 0 bases from J, the junction contained 3 bases not matched to a gene. In germline, CDR1 is MNHEY, CDR2 SVGAGI. CDR3 length: 16 residues. This CDR3 reads CASSRTSGGYSYEQYF. In DNA, the CDR3 is TGTGCCAGCAGTCGGACTAGCGGGGGGTACTCCTACGAGCAGTACTTC.

In this sample, this clonotype turned up a few times. The CDR3 DNA is TGTGCCAGCAGCTTAGCGGAGGCAGGTCCCCCGCTAAACTATGGCTACACCTTC. It translates to CASSLAEAGPPLNYGYTF. The chain combines TRBV7-2 with TRBJ1-2, with no clear D. Germline loops: CDR1 SGHTA, CDR2 FQGNSA. Trimming took off 0 bases at V and 2 bases at J, with 19 bases between the two ends. The CDR3 is 18 residues long.

This clonotype was observed a handful of times. The rearrangement links TRBV6-5 to TRBJ2-3; D remains unclear. The CDR3 covers 17 residues. V dropped 6 bases and J dropped 4 bases, with 23 bases sitting between them. From germline, CDR1 is MNHEY and CDR2 SVGAGI. DNA for the CDR3: TGTGCCAGCAGACCCCTCGACCGGGCCCCAGGATCAGATACGCAGTATTTT. This sequence encodes CASRPLDRAPGSDTQYF.

This chain links TRBV20-1 with TRBJ1-1; D possibly corresponds to TRBD1 (6 bases). V gave up 1 base and J gave up 5 bases, with 11 bases separating them. The CDR3 consists of 13 residues. Per the germline V gene, CDR1 is DFQATT and CDR2 is SNEGSKA (reference sequence). CDR3: CSARGGAGTEAFF. Written as DNA, the CDR3 is TGCAGTGCTAGAGGGGGGGCAGGAACTGAAGCTTTCTTT.

The CDR3 region has the DNA TGTGCCAGCAGCCCTCCAGGAGGAGACTACGAGCAGTACTTC. Protein sequence: CASSPPGGDYEQYF. This chain connects TRBV7-9 to TRBJ2-7; maybe TRBD2 (5 bases). The CDR3 loop spans 14 amino acids. Trimming removed 5 bases at V and 3 bases at J, with 14 bases between. Germline V gives CDR1 SEHNR, CDR2 FQNEAQ (reference sequence).

This clonotype has a handful of counts. CDR3 sequence: CASSFKQYSGQYF. CDR3 in DNA: TGCGCCAGCAGCTTTAAGCAATACAGCGGGCAGTACTTC. V usage is TRBV5-1 and J usage is TRBJ2-7, with a possible D match to TRBD2 (5 bases). CDR3 length: 13 residues. Looked up from germline, CDR1 is SGHRS and CDR2 is YFSETQ. With 2 bases removed from V and 9 bases from J, the gap between germline ends came to 15 bases.

This chain joins TRBV12-3 or TRBV12-4 and TRBJ1-2; D is perhaps TRBD1 (6 bases). The length of the CDR3 is 13 residues. V was clipped by 6 bases and J by 7 bases, with 15 bases between them. In DNA form, the CDR3 reads TGTGCCAGCAGCCTACAGGGATATGGTGGCTACACCTTC. Encoded protein: CASSLQGYGGYTF.

This chain connects TRBV7-9 to TRBJ1-1; D is ambiguous. The germline V and J ends were trimmed by 7 bases and 0 bases, with 12 bases remaining between them. This CDR3 comprises 14 residues. CDR1 SEHNR and CDR2 FQNEAQ come from the germline V gene (reference sequence). The CDR3 here is CASTLGPLNTEAFF. The DNA of the CDR3 is TGTGCCAGCACCCTCGGACCATTGAACACTGAAGCTTTCTTT.

The gene calls are TRBV5-1 and TRBJ1-2; 10 positions agree with TRBD1. Per the germline V gene, CDR1 is SGHRS and CDR2 is YFSETQ. V lost 0 bases, J lost 8 bases, and 7 bases stayed unmatched. The CDR3 covers 15 residues. DNA of the CDR3: TGCGCCAGCAGCTTGGCGCGACAGGGGGCCGAAGGCTACACCTTC. Amino acids: CASSLARQGAEGYTF.

V usage is TRBV12-3 or TRBV12-4 and J usage is TRBJ2-5; D is ambiguous. V was shortened by 3 bases and J by 5 bases, with 13 bases between the two germline ends. The CDR3 runs to 14 residues. Here the CDR3 DNA reads TGTGCCAGCAGTTTGGAGTCGTGGCGGGAGACCCAGTACTTC. It translates to CASSLESWRETQYF.

The genes are TRBV5-4 and TRBJ1-1; a weak D match, TRBD1 (5 bases). Germline assignment: CDR1 SGHNT and CDR2 YYREEE (reference sequence). There are 16 residues in the CDR3. V lost 5 bases, J lost 0 bases, and 17 bases lay in between. The CDR3: CASSYFRGRMNTEAFF. The CDR3 nucleotides are TGTGCCAGCAGTTACTTTCGGGGCAGGATGAACACTGAAGCTTTCTTT.

This chain links TRBV6-2 or TRBV6-3 with TRBJ2-1, with D possibly being TRBD2 (6 bases). CDR3 length equals 16 residues. The V gene lost 5 bases and the J gene lost 10 bases, with 24 bases spanning the gap. Per the germline V gene, CDR1 is MNHEY and CDR2 is SVGEGT. The CDR3 loop reads CASSPLRGAPPREQFF. DNA of the CDR3: TGTGCCAGCAGTCCGTTGCGCGGGGCCCCCCCGCGAGAGCAGTTCTTC.

The chain uses TRBV5-5 and TRBJ1-1, with D uncertain. Germline assignment: CDR1 SGHKS and CDR2 YYEKEE (reference sequence). Trimming removed 2 bases from V and 0 bases from J, with 8 bases in between. The CDR3 extends over 14 amino acids. The CDR3, as DNA: TGTGCCAGCAGCTTTGCGGGCGTGAACACTGAAGCTTTCTTT. It yields the protein CASSFAGVNTEAFF.

CDR3 in DNA: TGTGCCAGCAGTCCATGGGCCTCTGGGGCCAACGTCCTGACTTTC. It specifies CASSPWASGANVLTF. The chain carries TRBV6-2 or TRBV6-3 and TRBJ2-6; D is undetermined. Germline V gene data show CDR1 as MNHEY and CDR2 as SVGEGT. The CDR3 has 15 residues. The V and J ends lost 5 bases and 0 bases respectively, with 8 bases between them.

In this sample, this clonotype turned up a few times. A junction end diverges from the germline sequence, so it may reflect a read error. This chain links TRBV12-3 or TRBV12-4 with TRBJ1-5, with a weak D call TRBD1 (5 bases). This CDR3 is built from 15 residues. For the CDR3, the DNA is TGTGCCAGCAGCTTAGCCCCATTGGGACATCAGCCCCAGCATTTT. The encoded protein is CASSLAPLGHQPQHF.

There are a few counts of this clonotype. The chain links TRBV2 to TRBJ2-7; TRBD2 matches 8 bases. The V and J ends lost 3 bases and 4 bases, in that order; junction bases with no gene match: 5. The CDR3 length is 14 residues. CDR1 SNHLY and CDR2 FYNNEI come from the germline V gene. CDR3 sequence (DNA): TGTGCCAGCAGTGACGCACTAGCGGTATACGAGCAGTACTTC. It specifies CASSDALAVYEQYF.

This clonotype was seen many times. This sequence joins TRBV12-3 or TRBV12-4 and TRBJ2-7; 9 bases fit TRBD1. CDR3 length: 15 amino acids. J gave up 2 bases and V 1 base, and 3 bases lay outside the gene matches. The CDR3: CASSLGGQGPYEQYF. CDR3 DNA: TGTGCCAGCAGTTTAGGGGGACAGGGACCCTACGAGCAGTACTTC.

The chain combines TRBV10-3 with TRBJ2-1, with 9 bases that match TRBD1. V lost 9 bases and J lost 9; bases outside the gene matches: 9. Germline V gives CDR1 ENHRY, CDR2 SYGVKD. This CDR3 has 13 residues. In nucleotides, the CDR3 is TGTGCCATGGGGGACAGGGTAGGACGTGAGCAGTTCTTC. Protein product: CAMGDRVGREQFF.

V usage is TRBV30 and J usage is TRBJ2-7; perhaps TRBD1 as D (6 bases). The CDR3 extends over 15 amino acids. Trimming stripped 0 bases from V and 2 bases from J, with 14 bases between. The V gene's germline CDR1 is GTSNPN and CDR2 SVGIG (reference sequence). CDR3 protein: CAWSVRGSPTYEQYF. The CDR3 nucleotides are TGTGCCTGGAGTGTTAGGGGGAGTCCTACCTACGAGCAGTACTTC.

This chain joins TRBV5-1 and TRBJ2-7; TRBD1 agrees at 10 bases. CDR1 and CDR2 from the germline V gene are SGHRS and YFSETQ. The CDR3 spans 16 residues. The V segment lost 5 bases and the J segment 5 bases; nucleotides outside the gene matches: 13. CDR3 in amino acids: CASRRVSGTGAHEQYF. The CDR3 coding sequence is TGCGCCAGCAGGAGAGTCTCCGGGACAGGGGCTCACGAGCAGTACTTC. The variable domain in full, with the rest retrieved from reference TRBV5-1 and TRBJ2-7, is KAGVTQTPRYLIKTRGQQVTLSCSPISGHRSVSWYQQTPGQGLQFLFEYFSETQRNKGNFPGRFSGRQFSNSRSEMNVSTLELGDSALYLCASRRVSGTGAHEQYFGPGTRLTVT.

This clonotype was detected a few times. This rearrangement joins TRBV7-8 to TRBJ2-7; 10 bases agree with TRBD1. J lost 6 bases, V lost 1 base, and 3 bases had no gene match. The CDR3 contains 14 residues. Germline V gene data show CDR1 as SGHVS and CDR2 as FQNEAQ. CDR3 DNA sequence: TGTGCCAGCAGCTTAGGCGGGACAGGGGCCGAGCAGTACTTC. Amino acid sequence: CASSLGGTGAEQYF.

The sample holds a few counts of this clonotype. This chain joins TRBV5-1 and TRBJ1-1; 11 bases fit TRBD1. The CDR3 runs 15 residues. The trim removed 4 bases at V and 2 bases at J, leaving 4 bases unmatched. Germline-derived CDR1 and CDR2 are SGHRS and YFSETQ. The CDR3 region has the DNA TGCGCCAGCAGCAGGACAGGGGGCGTTAACACTGAAGCTTTCTTT. Amino acid sequence: CASSRTGGVNTEAFF.

This clonotype was counted a few times. This chain connects TRBV14 to TRBJ2-7, with D unresolved. Germline V gene data show CDR1 as SGHDN and CDR2 as FVKESK. This CDR3 is 13 amino acids long. Trimming left V 7 bases short and J 6 bases short, with 16 bases between. CDR3 bases: TGTGCCAGCAATAGTGACCCGCGGAGCGAGCAGTACTTC. Its protein product is CASNSDPRSEQYF.

This clonotype occurred a few times. This chain joins TRBV6-2 or TRBV6-3 and TRBJ1-5; D not certain. The germline gives CDR1 MNHEY, CDR2 SVGEGT. This CDR3 is built from 15 residues. Deletions cut 3 bases from V and 2 bases from J, with 11 bases between. As DNA, the CDR3 is TGTGCCAGCAGTTATACGGGGAGAGGCAATCAGCCCCAGCATTTT. The encoded protein is CASSYTGRGNQPQHF.

This clonotype was counted only a few times. DNA of the CDR3: TGTGCCAGCAGCTCGCAGTTCTTC. Translated, it gives CASSSQFF. The gene calls are TRBV11-2 and TRBJ2-1; no definite D call. V was trimmed by 4 bases and J by 12 bases, leaving 1 base between them. Germline loops: CDR1 SGHAT, CDR2 FQNNGV. There are 8 residues in the CDR3.

The rearrangement links TRBV29-1 to TRBJ2-5; maybe TRBD1 (5 bases). CDR3 length: 15 amino acids. CDR1 and CDR2 (germline): SQVTM, ANQGSEA. V lost 3 bases to trimming and J lost 1 base, with 15 bases between them. As DNA, the CDR3 is TGCAGCGTTGACGCCGCGAGGACAAGCCAAGAGACCCAGTACTTC. This translates into CSVDAARTSQETQYF.